The T cell receptor beta chain under discussion was sequenced for a study of T-cell memory formation after mild COVID-19. V shed 3 bases and J shed 5 bases, with 10 bases lying between them. This CDR3 has 13 amino acids. This clonotype was recorded many times. Its target is not known. General observations from the study: Contracting CD4+ clones were located mainly in CM and EM, and CD8+ clones in EMRA. Cross-reactive memory appears to have joined, as suggested by some responding clones showing up in pre-infection memory.

TCRdb re-analysed the 5' RACE reads in MiXCR, keeping a single row per CDR3 protein. The table records 120,000 or so distinct CDR3 sequences, 16% of them present only once. The sequence derives from an adult woman who had mild COVID-19 (a few samples of this study predate the infection). Cell type and time point are not known. The sequenced sample consisted of PBMCs or a T cell subset sorted from them (not recorded which). The chain carries TRBV12-3 or TRBV12-4 and TRBJ2-5, with no clear D. Here the CDR3 reads CASSFGVGETQYF. The CDR3 DNA reads TGTGCCAGCAGTTTTGGGGTGGGGGAGACCCAGTACTTC.